The rows below give T cell receptor beta chains drawn from one sample of a study of brain T cells in children with intractable seizures. Measured with immunoSEQ multiplex PCR; TCRdb has only the in-frame clones, and not every one. This sample yields about 350,000 clones, of which 93% are seen a single time; under 7% belongs to the top ten. The sequencing used peripheral blood, collected less than 6 months after surgery. Receptor source: a boy in the first two years of life with tuberous sclerosis and intractable seizures. Both conserved end residues are part of each CDR3. A D gene is named only where the DNA matches it firmly. Not every row has a clone size; where given, it reads once, few, many or a size class.

clone_size d_call j_call v_call cdr3_aa cdr3_nt
NA NA TRBJ1-1 TRBV27 CASRRSGGENTEAFF TGTGCCAGCAGGAGGTCGGGAGGTGAGAACACTGAAGCTTTCTTT
NA TRBD1 TRBJ2-1 TRBV30 CAWSGVGQGVTSSYNEQFF TGTGCCTGGAGTGGGGTAGGACAGGGGGTTACAAGCTCCTACAATGAGCAGTTCTTC
NA NA TRBJ2-4 TRBV6-1 CASSDVRLAKNIQYF TGTGCCAGCAGTGATGTCCGACTAGCCAAAAACATTCAGTACTTC
NA NA TRBJ2-1 TRBV24-1 CATEGQVVNEQFF TGTGCCACCGAGGGGCAGGTTGTGAATGAGCAGTTCTTC
NA TRBD1 TRBJ2-1 TRBV24-1 CATGTGQGEFF TGTGCCACCGGAACGGGACAGGGCGAGTTCTTC
NA NA TRBJ1-1 TRBV6-6 CASSYSLEGMNTEAFF TGTGCCAGCAGTTACTCGTTGGAGGGAATGAACACTGAAGCTTTCTTT
NA NA TRBJ1-5 TRBV29-1 CSVSTKSGQNQPQHF TGCAGCGTTTCGACGAAGTCAGGACAAAATCAGCCCCAGCATTTT
NA NA TRBJ2-1 TRBV5-4 CASSLAAGEQFF TGTGCCAGCAGCTTGGCAGCGGGTGAGCAGTTCTTC
NA NA TRBJ2-3 TRBV24-1 CATSDWFRPGPYQGTQYF TGTGCCACCAGTGATTGGTTTCGTCCAGGGCCGTACCAGGGTACGCAGTATTTT
NA TRBD1 TRBJ1-5 TRBV7-9 CASRTGDSNQPQHF TGTGCCAGCAGGACAGGGGATAGCAATCAGCCCCAGCATTTT
NA NA TRBJ1-6 TRBV2 CASSATGGNSPLHF TGTGCCAGCAGTGCTACAGGTGGGAATTCACCCCTCCACTTT
NA NA TRBJ1-3 TRBV9 CASSIDRNSGNTIYF TGTGCCAGCAGCATCGACAGAAACTCTGGAAACACCATATATTTT
NA NA TRBJ1-1 TRBV2 CASSEAVLEGPNTEAFF TGTGCCAGCAGTGAAGCCGTCCTTGAGGGCCCGAACACTGAAGCTTTCTTT
NA TRBD2 TRBJ2-1 TRBV5-1 CASSLETSQDEQFF TGCGCCAGCAGCTTGGAGACTAGCCAAGATGAGCAGTTCTTC
NA NA TRBJ2-5 TRBV5-1 CASSSPGRTQETQYF TGCGCCAGCAGCTCCCCCGGGAGAACCCAAGAGACCCAGTACTTC
NA NA TRBJ2-3 TRBV5-1 CASSLALGGSDTQYF TGCGCCAGCAGCTTGGCCTTGGGAGGATCAGATACGCAGTATTTT
NA NA TRBJ2-1 TRBV30 CAWMSYNEQFF TGTGCCTGGATGAGCTACAATGAGCAGTTCTTC
NA TRBD1 TRBJ2-1 TRBV28 CASNPTRDRARDEQFF TGTGCCAGCAATCCAACCCGGGACAGGGCTAGAGATGAGCAGTTCTTC
NA NA TRBJ1-1 TRBV4-2 CASSQAVGNTEAFF TGTGCCAGCAGCCAAGCGGTTGGGAACACTGAAGCTTTCTTT
NA NA TRBJ2-1 TRBV2 CASSGSHESHQSYNEQFF TGTGCCAGCAGTGGTTCCCATGAATCTCATCAATCCTACAATGAGCAGTTCTTC
NA TRBD2 TRBJ2-7 TRBV3-1/TRBV3-2 CASSEGLAGSYEQYF TGTGCCAGCAGCGAAGGACTAGCGGGGTCCTACGAGCAGTACTTC
NA NA TRBJ2-1 TRBV6-1 CASSEGSSRGRHSYNEQFF TGTGCCAGCAGTGAAGGGTCCTCGAGGGGTCGGCACTCCTACAATGAGCAGTTCTTC
NA NA TRBJ2-3 TRBV27 CASSFNGRGPDTQYF TGTGCCAGCAGTTTTAACGGGAGAGGACCAGATACGCAGTATTTT
NA NA TRBJ2-7 TRBV6-5 CASGPTGPSTYEQYF TGTGCCAGCGGGCCCACCGGGCCCTCTACCTACGAGCAGTACTTC
NA NA TRBJ2-1 TRBV20-1 CSARGYEQFF TGCAGTGCTAGAGGGTATGAGCAGTTCTTC
NA TRBD1 TRBJ2-1 TRBV25-1 CASRPLGTGENEQFF TGTGCCAGCAGGCCCCTTGGAACAGGGGAGAATGAGCAGTTCTTC
NA TRBD1 TRBJ1-2 TRBV27 CASSQRTGYYGYTF TGTGCCAGCAGTCAAAGGACAGGGTACTATGGCTACACCTTC
NA NA TRBJ2-7 TRBV24-1 CATSDTGTPGYEQYF TGTGCCACCAGTGATACCGGGACCCCCGGTTACGAGCAGTACTTC
NA NA TRBJ2-3 TRBV12-3/TRBV12-4 CASSLVFGDTQYF TGTGCCAGCAGTTTAGTGTTTGGAGATACGCAGTATTTT
NA NA TRBJ1-1 TRBV6-4 CASMSGANTEAFF TGTGCCAGCATGTCTGGGGCGAACACTGAAGCTTTCTTT
NA NA TRBJ1-2 TRBV12-3/TRBV12-4 CASTTRGWGYTF TGTGCCAGCACAACAAGGGGTTGGGGCTACACCTTC
NA NA TRBJ1-2 TRBV28 CASSFGYGYTF TGTGCCAGCAGTTTCGGCTATGGCTACACCTTC
NA TRBD2 TRBJ2-1 TRBV3-1/TRBV3-2 CASSLTSGGSSYNEQFF TGTGCCAGCAGCCTTACTAGCGGGGGGAGCTCCTACAATGAGCAGTTCTTC
NA NA TRBJ1-2 TRBV7-9 CASSLGAHGYTF TGTGCCAGCAGCCTCGGGGCTCATGGCTACACCTTC
NA TRBD2 TRBJ2-7 TRBV6-5 CASSRLAGSYEQYF TGTGCCAGCAGCCGACTAGCGGGGTCCTACGAGCAGTACTTC
NA TRBD1 TRBJ1-5 TRBV25-1 CASFPARTGGNQPQHF TGTGCCAGCTTCCCTGCGCGGACAGGGGGCAATCAGCCCCAGCATTTT
NA TRBD2 TRBJ2-1 TRBV4-1 CASSQLSGGGQFF TGCGCCAGCAGCCAACTTAGCGGGGGGGGGCAGTTCTTC
NA TRBD2 TRBJ2-3 TRBV5-4 CASSRGTSGHERAQYF TGTGCCAGCAGCAGGGGGACTAGCGGCCATGAGAGGGCGCAGTATTTT
NA NA TRBJ2-1 TRBV5-4 CASSLGARSYNEQFF TGTGCCAGCAGCTTGGGAGCGCGCTCCTACAATGAGCAGTTCTTC
NA TRBD2 TRBJ2-7 TRBV6-5 CASSYATSGTAYEQYF TGTGCCAGCAGTTACGCAACTAGCGGTACAGCCTACGAGCAGTACTTC
NA NA TRBJ1-1 TRBV9 CASSVERNTEAFF TGTGCCAGCAGCGTCGAAAGAAACACTGAAGCTTTCTTT
once NA TRBJ2-7 TRBV9 CASSVGGLSYEQYF TGTGCCAGCAGCGTTGGGGGGCTCTCCTACGAGCAGTACTTC
NA NA TRBJ2-7 TRBV19 CASSIGARVDEQYF TGTGCCAGTAGTATAGGGGCCAGGGTGGACGAGCAGTACTTC
NA TRBD1 TRBJ1-1 TRBV27 CASSLFGTASMNTEAFF TGTGCCAGCAGTTTATTTGGGACAGCCTCCATGAACACTGAAGCTTTCTTT
NA NA TRBJ2-2 TRBV12-3/TRBV12-4 CASSLLVGELFF TGTGCCAGCAGTTTGTTGGTGGGGGAGCTGTTTTTT
NA NA TRBJ1-2 TRBV11-1 CASTKSARRRGDGYTF TGTGCCAGCACCAAGTCCGCTAGGAGGAGGGGGGATGGCTACACCTTC